This T cell receptor beta chain was retrieved from a study of blood T cell repertoires in COVID-19. Study at large: From the United States, Italy and Spain came samples of acute and convalescent COVID-19.

As processed by the authors: It was from reference gene primer amplification that nucleated cell counts were estimated. Assay: immunoSEQ multiplex PCR; the TCRdb copy retains only in-frame clones and omits some. For V, J and clone size, that table is used; D and trimming come from the DNA. The sample lists about 310,000 clones; roughly 84% were seen once. The CDR3 is 13 amino acids. Germline CDR1 reads SGHTA; CDR2 reads FQGNSA. V lost 5 bases to trimming and J lost 7 bases; unmatched junction nucleotides: 5. The sequenced sample consisted of peripheral blood. This clonotype was obtained from a man in his fifties with active or convalescent COVID-19. The J gene is TRBJ2-5, the V gene TRBV7-2; TRBD1 aligns across 9 bases. This chain's CDR3 is CASSARQGGTQYF. As DNA, the CDR3 is TGTGCCAGCAGCGCCCGACAGGGGGGGACCCAGTACTTC.